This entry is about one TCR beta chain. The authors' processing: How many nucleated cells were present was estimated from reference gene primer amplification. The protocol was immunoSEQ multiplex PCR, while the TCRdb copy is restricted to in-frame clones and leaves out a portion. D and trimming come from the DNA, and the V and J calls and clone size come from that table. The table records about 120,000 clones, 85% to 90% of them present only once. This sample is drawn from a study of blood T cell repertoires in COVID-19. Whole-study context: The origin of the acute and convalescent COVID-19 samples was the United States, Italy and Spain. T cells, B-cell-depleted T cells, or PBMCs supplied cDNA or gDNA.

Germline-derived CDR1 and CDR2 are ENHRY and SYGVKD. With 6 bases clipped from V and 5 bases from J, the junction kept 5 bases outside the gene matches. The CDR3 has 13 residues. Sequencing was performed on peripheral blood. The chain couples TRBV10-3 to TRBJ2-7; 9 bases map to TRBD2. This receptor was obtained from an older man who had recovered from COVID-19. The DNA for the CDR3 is TGTGCCATCAGAGGGGGACTAGCTGACGAGCAGTACTTC. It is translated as CAIRGGLADEQYF.